This TCR beta chain is drawn from a study of blood T cell repertoires in COVID-19. This clone was seen a handful of times. CDR1 and CDR2 (germline): SEHNR, FQNEAQ (reference sequence). The CDR3 is made up of 17 amino acids. V gave up 5 bases and J gave up 0 bases; unmatched junction bases: 11. In the original analysis: How many nucleated cells were present was estimated from reference gene primer amplification. Sequencing used immunoSEQ multiplex PCR; TCRdb keeps in-frame clones, though not all of them. V and J calls and clone size are as listed in that table; D and trimming were resolved from the DNA. The repertoire holds over 60,000 clones, with about three quarters as singletons.

Sequencing was carried out using peripheral blood. The clonotype was recovered from a human donor in a cohort sampled during active COVID-19. The V call is TRBV7-9, the J call TRBJ2-3, with TRBD2 matching over 7 bases. CDR3: CASSPPLAVASTDTQYF. CDR3 DNA sequence: TGTGCCAGCAGCCCCCCCCTAGCGGTAGCTAGCACAGATACGCAGTATTTT.